The clone carrying this T cell receptor beta chain came up once. This table comes from immunoSEQ multiplex PCR, and its TCRdb copy is limited to in-frame clones, with some not included. This table holds around 38,000 clones, approximately 92% found once. This entry comes from a study of T cell changes during pregnancy in multiple sclerosis. The source of this sequence is a female donor with multiple sclerosis, enrolled in a pregnancy study. The sequencing here drew on CD8+ T cells from peripheral blood mononuclear cells, taken in the third trimester of pregnancy.

The DNA for the CDR3 is TGCGCCAGCAGCTCGGGGGATAACGAGCAGTACTTC. This encodes CASSSGDNEQYF. V is TRBV5-1 and J is TRBJ2-7, with a tentative D call TRBD2 (6 bases). V was trimmed by 3 bases and J by 5 bases, leaving 9 bases between them. This CDR3 comprises 12 residues. Germline values: CDR1 SGHRS, CDR2 YFSETQ.